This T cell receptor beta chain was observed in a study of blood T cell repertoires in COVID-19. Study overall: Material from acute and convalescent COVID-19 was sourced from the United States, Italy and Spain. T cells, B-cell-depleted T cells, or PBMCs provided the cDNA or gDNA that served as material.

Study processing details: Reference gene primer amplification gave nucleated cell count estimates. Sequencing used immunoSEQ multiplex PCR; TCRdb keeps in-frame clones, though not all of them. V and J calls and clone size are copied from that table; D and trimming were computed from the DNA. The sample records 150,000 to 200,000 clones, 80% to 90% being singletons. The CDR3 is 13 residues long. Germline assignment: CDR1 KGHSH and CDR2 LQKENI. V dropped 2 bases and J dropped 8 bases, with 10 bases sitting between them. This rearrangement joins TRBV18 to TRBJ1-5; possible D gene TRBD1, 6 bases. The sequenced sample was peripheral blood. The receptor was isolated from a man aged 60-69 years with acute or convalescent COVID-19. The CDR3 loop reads CASSPTGREPQHF. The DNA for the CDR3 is TGTGCCAGCTCACCAACAGGGCGCGAGCCCCAGCATTTT.